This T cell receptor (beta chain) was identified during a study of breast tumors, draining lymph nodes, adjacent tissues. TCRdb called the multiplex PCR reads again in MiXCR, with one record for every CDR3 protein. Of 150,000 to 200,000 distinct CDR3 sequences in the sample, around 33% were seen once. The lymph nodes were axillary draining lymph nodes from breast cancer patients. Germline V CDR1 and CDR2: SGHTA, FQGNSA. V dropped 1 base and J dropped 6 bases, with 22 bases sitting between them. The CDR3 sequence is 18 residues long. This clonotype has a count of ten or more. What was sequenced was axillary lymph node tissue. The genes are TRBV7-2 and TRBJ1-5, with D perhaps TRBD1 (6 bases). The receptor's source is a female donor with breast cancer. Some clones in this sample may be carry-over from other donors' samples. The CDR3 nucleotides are TGTGCCAGCAGCTTAGTAAGTAGGGGACACCTCACGGGTCAGCCCCAGCATTTT. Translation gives CASSLVSRGHLTGQPQHF.